These 28 T cell receptor beta chains share one sample of origin, sequenced in a study of T cells in narcolepsy. This table comes from immunoSEQ multiplex PCR, and its TCRdb copy is limited to in-frame clones, with some not included. The repertoire has about 30,000 clones, approximately 80% of them found once; the top ten carry about 1.1%. What was sequenced was CD45RA- memory CD4+ T cells from PBMCs. The receptor source for this set is a human donor with narcolepsy.

By its share, this clone is medium-sized. The V call is TRBV6-1, the J call TRBJ1-5; 8 positions agree with TRBD1. From germline, CDR1 is MNHNS and CDR2 SASEGT. The CDR3 covers 14 residues. V shed 4 bases and J 7 bases; nucleotides not matched to a gene: 6. CDR3 residues: CASSVDRGGQPQHF. DNA of the CDR3: TGTGCCAGCAGTGTAGACAGGGGCGGGCAGCCCCAGCATTTT.

The V and J genes are TRBV4-2 and TRBJ2-2, with D possibly being TRBD1 (6 bases). CDR3 length equals 14 residues. The germline gives CDR1 LGHNA, CDR2 YNFKEQ. Trimming stripped 1 base from V and 7 bases from J, with 10 bases between. The CDR3 nucleotides are TGTGCCAGCAGCCAAGGGAGACAGGTCGGGGAGCTGTTTTTT. It translates to CASSQGRQVGELFF.

V usage is TRBV2 and J usage is TRBJ1-1, with D possibly matching TRBD1 (5 bases). CDR1 is SNHLY and CDR2 is FYNNEI in the germline V gene. V was shortened by 7 bases and J by 6 bases, with 15 bases between the two germline ends. This CDR3 is built from 13 residues. CDR3 nucleotides: TGTGCCAGCACTCGAGGGGCGTTTGCTGAAGCTTTCTTT. It is translated as CASTRGAFAEAFF. Drawing the rest from reference TRBV2 and TRBJ1-1, the complete variable domain is EPEVTQTPSHQVTQMGQEVILRCVPISNHLYFYWYRQILGQKVEFLVSFYNNEISEKSEIFDDQFSVERPDGSNFTLKIRSTKLEDSAMYFCASTRGAFAEAFFGQGTRLTVV.

This clone has just a few counts. J is TRBJ2-2 and V is TRBV7-9; D is perhaps TRBD2 (5 bases). The V gene lost 3 bases and the J gene lost 2 bases, with 13 bases spanning the gap. This CDR3 is 16 amino acids long. From germline, CDR1 is SEHNR and CDR2 FQNEAQ (reference sequence). The CDR3 DNA reads TGTGCCAGCAGCTTGTCGGGAACGGTAAACACCGGGGAGCTGTTTTTT. The encoded protein is CASSLSGTVNTGELFF.

The V call is TRBV5-1, the J call TRBJ1-2, with a tentative D call TRBD1 (5 bases). CDR3 size: 13 residues. V was trimmed by 2 bases and J by 3 bases, leaving 8 bases between them. The germline V gene has CDR1 SGHRS and CDR2 YFSETQ. The CDR3 DNA sequence: TGCGCCAGCAGCTTCGGGGGTGACTATGGCTACACCTTC. Translated: CASSFGGDYGYTF.

The chain carries TRBV5-5 and TRBJ1-1; TRBD1 aligns across 7 bases. Looked up from germline, CDR1 is SGHKS and CDR2 is YYEKEE (reference sequence). The junction had 3 bases not matched to a gene; V was cut back by 1 base and J by 0 bases. The CDR3 is made up of 15 amino acids. Here the CDR3 DNA reads TGTGCCAGCAGCTTGTACGGGACAGTGAACACTGAAGCTTTCTTT. Protein: CASSLYGTVNTEAFF.

The chain recombines TRBV6-6 with TRBJ1-2, with TRBD1 identical over 9 bases. The germline CDR1 and CDR2 sequences are MNHNY and SVGAGI (reference sequence). The V segment lost 5 bases and the J segment 5 bases; nucleotides outside the gene matches: 12. The CDR3 is made up of 16 amino acids. The CDR3 bases are TGTGCCAGCAGTAGGGGACAGGGACAATCCTCTTATGGCTACACCTTC. As protein: CASSRGQGQSSYGYTF.

This clone was counted once. This chain joins TRBV30 and TRBJ1-3; D possibly corresponds to TRBD1 (6 bases). Germline V gives CDR1 GTSNPN, CDR2 SVGIG (reference sequence). The CDR3 consists of 13 residues. Trimming took off 1 base at V and 8 bases at J, with 12 bases between the two ends. This CDR3 is CAWSAGQGHTIYF. CDR3 bases: TGTGCCTGGAGTGCCGGTCAGGGGCACACCATATATTTT.

The V and J genes are TRBV7-8 and TRBJ1-6; D uncertain. The CDR3 runs to 14 residues. The V gene's germline CDR1 is SGHVS and CDR2 FQNEAQ. Trimming removed 2 bases from V and 9 bases from J, with 11 bases in between. CDR3 residues: CASSLRRVGSPLHF. Written as DNA, the CDR3 is TGTGCCAGCAGCTTAAGACGAGTAGGTTCACCCCTCCACTTT.

This sequence joins TRBV18 and TRBJ1-4; D unclear. CDR1 is KGHSH, CDR2 LQKENI, per germline. The CDR3 has 14 amino acids. V dropped 2 bases and J dropped 11 bases, with 15 bases sitting between them. In nucleotides, the CDR3 is TGTGCCAGCTCACCAGCGTCCCACCGGGAGAAACTGTTTTTT. Translation gives CASSPASHREKLFF.

This clone came up once. The chain has TRBV6-1 and TRBJ1-5; 10 bases are shared with TRBD1. Per germline, CDR1 MNHNS and CDR2 SASEGT. The CDR3 is 15 residues long. V was pared by 6 bases and J by 3 bases, with 5 bases of the junction left unmatched. The CDR3 DNA reads TGTGCCAGCAGACCCGGGACAGGGGTCAATCAGCCCCAGCATTTT. Translation gives CASRPGTGVNQPQHF.

The J gene is TRBJ2-3, the V gene TRBV7-2, with no clear D. Per germline, CDR1 SGHTA and CDR2 FQGNSA. The CDR3 consists of 11 residues. V was pared by 1 base and J by 5 bases, with 1 base between. DNA of the CDR3: TGTGCCAGCAGCTTAGAAGATACGCAGTATTTT. Translated: CASSLEDTQYF.

Comment on this clone: Germline is not matched at one junction end, which may reflect a read error. Other nucleotide sequences from this sample produce the same CDR3. The V call is TRBV18, the J call TRBJ1-2, with no clear D. Looked up from germline, CDR1 is KGHSH and CDR2 is LQKENI. The CDR3 contains 13 residues. The chain's CDR3 is CASSPAENYGYTF. The CDR3 DNA is TGTGCCAGTTCACCCGCGGAGAACTATGGCTACACCTTC.

This clone was seen a single time. The chain uses TRBV27 and TRBJ2-7; D not certain. Germline V lookup: CDR1 MNHEY, CDR2 SMNVEV (reference sequence). V lost 4 bases and J 6 bases, leaving 13 bases between the germline ends. CDR3 length: 13 amino acids. CDR3 sequence (DNA): TGTGCCAGCAGTTCCAACCTTCCTGGCGAGCAGTACTTC. Translating it yields CASSSNLPGEQYF.

The CDR3: CASSAGRDNNSPLHF. CDR3 nucleotide sequence: TGTGCCAGCAGTGCAGGCCGGGACAATAATTCACCCCTCCACTTT. This chain uses TRBV2 with TRBJ1-6; possibly TRBD1 for D (6 bases). Germline V gene lookup returns CDR1 SNHLY and CDR2 FYNNEI. The V end was cut by 4 bases, the J end by 5 bases, with 12 bases between. The CDR3 spans 15 residues. Supplemented by reference TRBV2 and TRBJ1-6, the full variable domain reads EPEVTQTPSHQVTQMGQEVILRCVPISNHLYFYWYRQILGQKVEFLVSFYNNEISEKSEIFDDQFSVERPDGSNFTLKIRSTKLEDSAMYFCASSAGRDNNSPLHFGNGTRLTVT.

This clone was observed a single time. The chain is built from TRBV11-2 and TRBJ2-1; TRBD2 matches 12 bases. V shed 5 bases and J 4 bases; nucleotides not matched to a gene: 12. Germline loops: CDR1 SGHAT, CDR2 FQNNGV. The CDR3 has 18 amino acids. CDR3: CASSLNGGLAGNYNEQFF. In DNA, the CDR3 is TGTGCCAGCAGCCTTAACGGCGGACTAGCGGGAAATTACAATGAGCAGTTCTTC.

J is TRBJ1-1 and V is TRBV5-6; possibly TRBD1 for D (6 bases). The CDR3 runs 13 residues. Germline values: CDR1 SGHDT, CDR2 YYEEEE. The V gene lost 8 bases and the J gene lost 5 bases, with 16 bases spanning the gap. The CDR3 DNA is TGTGCCAGTAAAGAGGGGGGGAGAACTGAAGCTTTCTTT. Translated: CASKEGGRTEAFF. Combining the CDR3 with reference TRBV5-6 and TRBJ1-1 gives the whole variable domain DAGVTQSPTHLIKTRGQQVTLRCSPKSGHDTVSWYQQALGQGPQFIFQYYEEEERQRGNFPDRFSGHQFPNYSSELNVNALLLGDSALYLCASKEGGRTEAFFGQGTRLTVV.

This clone was seen a single time. This chain links TRBV29-1 with TRBJ1-2; possibly TRBD1 for D (5 bases). The CDR3 runs to 14 residues. V dropped 6 bases and J dropped 4 bases, with 18 bases sitting between them. In germline, CDR1 is SQVTM, CDR2 ANQGSEA. The DNA of the CDR3 is TGCAGCGTAGGCCTAGTGGGGCTTGCCTATGGCTACACCTTC. Its protein product is CSVGLVGLAYGYTF. Based on the CDR3 plus reference TRBV29-1 and TRBJ1-2, the full variable domain is SAVISQKPSRDICQRGTSLTIQCQVDSQVTMMFWYRQQPGQSLTLIATANQGSEATYESGFVIDKFPISRPNLTFSTLTVSNMSPEDSSIYLCSVGLVGLAYGYTFGSGTRLTVV.

This clone appeared once. V and J are TRBV5-6 and TRBJ2-2; 9 bases match TRBD1. The length of the CDR3 is 16 residues. CDR1 and CDR2 from the germline V gene are SGHDT and YYEEEE. J was trimmed by 5 bases and V by 2 bases; bases with no gene match: 7. CDR3 in amino acids: CASSFYTGTGTGELFF. The CDR3 DNA reads as TGTGCCAGCAGCTTTTATACCGGGACAGGGACCGGGGAGCTGTTTTTT. The full variable domain, its missing parts supplied by reference TRBV5-6 and TRBJ2-2, is DAGVTQSPTHLIKTRGQQVTLRCSPKSGHDTVSWYQQALGQGPQFIFQYYEEEERQRGNFPDRFSGHQFPNYSSELNVNALLLGDSALYLCASSFYTGTGTGELFFGEGSRLTVL.

The table lists this clone with a count of one. The V gene is TRBV19, the J gene TRBJ1-5, with D uncertain. The CDR3 is 14 residues long. The ends were cut back, 4 bases at V and 4 bases at J, with 11 bases in the middle. Germline V gene data show CDR1 as LNHDA and CDR2 as SQIVND (reference sequence). The CDR3 DNA is TGTGCCAGTAGTAGGGGTGGTGAAAATCAGCCCCAGCATTTT. Its translation: CASSRGGENQPQHF.

The rearrangement joins TRBV25-1 to TRBJ1-5; weak D call: TRBD1 (5 bases). This CDR3 has 13 residues. V was pared by 6 bases and J by 6 bases, with 12 bases between. CDR1 and CDR2 from the germline V gene are MGHDK and SYGVNS. CDR3 amino acids: CASSQGGGQPQHF. CDR3 DNA sequence: TGTGCCAGCAGCCAGGGTGGCGGTCAGCCCCAGCATTTT. The full variable domain, with the rest looked up from reference TRBV25-1 and TRBJ1-5, is EADIYQTPRYLVIGTGKKITLECSQTMGHDKMYWYQQDPGMELHLIHYSYGVNSTEKGDLSSESTVSRIRTEHFPLTLESARPSHTSQYLCASSQGGGQPQHFGDGTRLSIL.

This chain uses TRBV30 with TRBJ2-7, with D perhaps matching TRBD2 (6 bases). The germline V and J ends were trimmed by 0 bases and 1 base, with 13 bases remaining between them. CDR3 length: 15 amino acids. The germline CDR1 and CDR2 sequences are GTSNPN and SVGIG (reference sequence). In nucleotides, the CDR3 is TGTGCCTGGAGTGTATTGGGGACTTTTTCCTACGAGCAGTACTTC. Translated: CAWSVLGTFSYEQYF.

The chain is built from TRBV5-4 and TRBJ2-1, with 11 bases fitting TRBD2. V dropped 3 bases and J dropped 3; count of bases not matched to a gene: 8. Germline V gene data show CDR1 as SGHNT and CDR2 as YYREEE (reference sequence). The CDR3 is 17 amino acids. In DNA, the CDR3 is TGTGCCAGCAGCTGGAGCCCTAGCGGGAGGTACTACAATGAGCAGTTCTTC. Translating it yields CASSWSPSGRYYNEQFF.

V usage is TRBV7-9 and J usage is TRBJ1-1; D ambiguous. Trimming stripped 4 bases from V and 1 base from J, with 13 bases between. The V gene's germline CDR1 is SEHNR and CDR2 FQNEAQ (reference sequence). The CDR3 is 15 residues long. The CDR3 region is CASSSWRQTNTEAFF. In nucleotides, the CDR3 is TGTGCCAGCAGCTCATGGAGGCAGACGAACACTGAAGCTTTCTTT.

A note on this clone: The sample carries other DNA sequences with the same CDR3. This chain links TRBV5-1 with TRBJ2-2, with D perhaps TRBD1 (6 bases). Germline V gene sequence: CDR1 SGHRS, CDR2 YFSETQ. CDR3 size: 16 residues. Trimming shortened V by 2 bases and J by 9 bases, and 20 bases separated the two germline ends. CDR3 region: CASSLDSGTISRELFF. The CDR3 coding sequence is TGCGCCAGCAGCTTAGACTCCGGGACAATTTCCCGGGAGCTGTTTTTT.

Notes on this clone: In the same sample, other DNA sequences code for this CDR3. The CDR3 DNA reads as TGTGCCAGTAGTTCTAGGACAGCGACCTACGAGCAGTACTTC. Translated: CASSSRTATYEQYF. The chain couples TRBV19 to TRBJ2-7, with a weak D call TRBD1 (6 bases). The CDR3 contains 14 residues. V lost 5 bases and J 2 bases, leaving 13 bases between the germline ends. Germline loops: CDR1 LNHDA, CDR2 SQIVND (reference sequence).

The genes are TRBV28 and TRBJ2-2; D remains unclear. CDR1 and CDR2 (germline): MDHEN, SYDVKM. The CDR3 has 15 amino acids. Trimming removed 3 bases at V and 5 bases at J, with 13 bases between. The CDR3 spells CASSFPGRWTGELFF. In DNA, the CDR3 is TGTGCCAGCAGTTTCCCCGGGCGGTGGACCGGGGAGCTGTTTTTT.

This chain uses TRBV19 with TRBJ2-6; D unresolved. CDR1 and CDR2 (germline): LNHDA, SQIVND (reference sequence). Trimming cost V 4 bases and J 0 bases, with 7 bases left between them. This CDR3 has 15 residues. For the CDR3, the DNA is TGTGCCAGTAGTAAAGGGAACTCTGGGGCCAACGTCCTGACTTTC. It is translated as CASSKGNSGANVLTF.